This T cell receptor beta chain was found in a study of T-cell reconstitution after alpha-beta-depleted transplantation in children (dated by TCRdb to the mid-2010s). As for the study more broadly: Using TCR repertoire profiling, the study followed T-cell immune reconstitution in a quantitative way in children after TCRalphabeta/CD19-depleted allogeneic hematopoietic cell transplantation.

The research as a whole found: The apparently early recovery of alphabetaT-cell counts about two months after transplant reportedly depended on only several hundred rapidly expanded clones that came from non-depleted graft cells. In some patients, the high TCRbeta diversity seen at day 60 was put down to recipient T cells and intrathymic progenitors that had survived conditioning. Over subsequent months, a decline in hyperexpanded clone frequencies was noted, and after one year, T-cell counts and TCRbeta diversity were mostly ascribed to newly produced T cells.

The meaning of the sample's treatment or condition label: allogeneic hematopoietic cell transplantation with graft depleted of TCRalphabeta T cells and CD19 B cells. TCRalphabeta/CD19-depleted allogeneic hematopoietic cell grafts were given to the transplant recipients, all of whom were children. As for this clonotype: Which antigen it targets is not known. No base quality information exists; no much larger clone differs at one position.

Library preparation was by PCR. The run used an Illumina HiSeq 2500. To normalize quantification of the TCRbeta repertoire, the TCR libraries were built with molecular barcoding that relied on unique molecular identifiers. Using fastp at Q25 and MiXCR, TCRdb reprocessed the public reads and kept productive beta chains. Rows with one shared CDR3 protein collapse into an entry with the most common genes and DNA. For this sample there are about 540,000 distinct CDR3 sequences; 25% to 30% appear just once. The ten most abundant clones make up 36% of the sample. The germline ends are 11 bases apart after V is trimmed by 0 bases and J by 5 bases. Per the germline V gene, SGHRS is the CDR1 and YFSETQ is the CDR2. The CDR3 sequence holds 14 residues, the cysteine and phenylalanine included. Just CDR3 DNA is preserved here, 42 bases in frame from base 1.

The chain employs TRBV5-1 and TRBJ1-1, with a weak D call of TRBD1 (5 bases match). The origin of this receptor is a boy younger than two with Wiskott-Aldrich syndrome, due to receive a stem cell transplant. The material sequenced was PBMCs, taken before TCRalphabeta/CD19-depleted stem cell transplant. The CDR3 corresponds to CASSLAPGMTEAFF. The DNA sequence is given as TGCGCCAGCAGCTTGGCCCCAGGGATGACTGAAGCTTTCTTT.